This is a list of T cell receptor beta chains from one sample in a study of cytomegalovirus exposure and HLA in healthy donors. Profiled with immunoSEQ multiplex PCR; TCRdb holds only in-frame clones, not every one. In the table there are some 170,000 clones, 65% to 85% of which are singletons. The specimen sequenced was PBMCs. All receptors come from a female donor in good health and CMV-seronegative. Both conserved end residues are part of each CDR3. A D gene is named only where the DNA matches it firmly. Clone size, where shown, is once, few, many, or a class for clones that have expanded.

TRBJ2-6,TRBV28,.,.,TGTGCCAGCAGTTTAGGAGGTGAATCTGGGGCCAACGTCCTGACTTTC,CASSLGGESGANVLTF
TRBJ2-1,TRBV30,.,.,TGTGCCTGGAGTATGACTGCGGGCGCCAGGCGGAATGAGCAGTTCTTC,CAWSMTAGARRNEQFF
TRBJ1-5,TRBV19,.,.,TGTGCCAGTAGCGACAGGAAAGATCAGCCCCAGCATTTT,CASSDRKDQPQHF
TRBJ2-2,TRBV9,TRBD2,.,TGTGCCAGCAGTCGCGGGAGAGGGGACACCGGGGAGCTGTTTTTT,CASSRGRGDTGELFF
TRBJ2-7,TRBV28,.,few,TGTGCCAGCAGTTTCGGAGGGGGCCTATCCTACGAGCAGTACTTC,CASSFGGGLSYEQYF
TRBJ2-7,TRBV7-3,.,.,TGTGCCAGCAGCCTCTCACCTGGACTGTTCTACGAGCAGTACTTC,CASSLSPGLFYEQYF
TRBJ1-5,TRBV7-2,.,.,TGTGCCAGCAGCGCCGTATGGGGCGGCCAGCCCCAGCATTTT,CASSAVWGGQPQHF
TRBJ1-6,TRBV4-1,TRBD1,.,TGCGCCAGCAGCCTCCGTCCAGGGGGCGATTCACCCCTCCACTTT,CASSLRPGGDSPLHF
TRBJ1-1,TRBV7-9,.,.,TGTGCCAGCAGCTTATTAGCGACTTTGAACACTGAAGCTTTCTTT,CASSLLATLNTEAFF
TRBJ2-7,TRBV28,TRBD1,.,TGTGCCAGCAGCTACGGGACAGGGACCTACGAGCAGTACTTC,CASSYGTGTYEQYF
TRBJ2-1,TRBV5-1,.,.,TGCGCCAGCAGCTTGGCCCGAGGGGGGGGTACCAATGAGCAGTTCTTC,CASSLARGGGTNEQFF
TRBJ2-6,TRBV28,TRBD1,few,TGTGCCACCCCCGGCGGGACAGGCGCGTCTGGGGCCAACGTCCTGACTTTC,CATPGGTGASGANVLTF
TRBJ2-7,TRBV6-6,.,.,TGTGCCAGCAGGGAAAATCGGGCGGGTGAGCAGTACTTC,CASRENRAGEQYF